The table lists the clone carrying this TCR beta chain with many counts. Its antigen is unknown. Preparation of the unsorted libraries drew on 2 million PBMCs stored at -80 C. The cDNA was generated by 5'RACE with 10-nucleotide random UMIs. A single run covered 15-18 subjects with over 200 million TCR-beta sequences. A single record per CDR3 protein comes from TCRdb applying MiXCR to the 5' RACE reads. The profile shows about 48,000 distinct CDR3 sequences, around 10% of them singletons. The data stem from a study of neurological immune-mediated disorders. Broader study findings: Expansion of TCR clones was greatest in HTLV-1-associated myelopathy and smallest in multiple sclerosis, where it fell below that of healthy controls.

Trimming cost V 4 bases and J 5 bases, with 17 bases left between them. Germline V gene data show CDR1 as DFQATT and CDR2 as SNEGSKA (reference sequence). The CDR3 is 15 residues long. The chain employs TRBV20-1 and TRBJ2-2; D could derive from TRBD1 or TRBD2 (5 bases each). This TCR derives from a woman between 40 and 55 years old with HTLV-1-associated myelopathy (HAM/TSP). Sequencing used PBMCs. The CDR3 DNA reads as TGCAGTGCTAAAGATGGGACGACCCAAACCGGGGAGCTGTTTTTT. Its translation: CSAKDGTTQTGELFF.